This entry lists 31 T cell receptor beta chains sequenced from one sample in a study of Graves' ophthalmopathy and Graves' hyperthyroidism. Investigators amplified TCR beta CDR3 regions from RNA transcripts. The library came from an HTBI-primed first-round RT-PCR and a second-round multiplex PCR. TCRdb called the multiplex PCR reads again in MiXCR, with one record for every CDR3 protein. Of about 380,000 distinct CDR3 sequences in the sample, approximately 15% were seen once. Sequencing was carried out using peripheral blood. The receptors derive from a young woman with stable Graves' hyperthyroidism.

This clonotype was counted many times. The chain links TRBV5-1 to TRBJ1-5, with a possible D match to TRBD1 (6 bases). CDR1 SGHRS and CDR2 YFSETQ come from the germline V gene. This CDR3 has 14 amino acids. Trimming took 1 base from V and 5 from J, leaving 10 bases between them. In DNA, the CDR3 is TGCGCCAGCAGCTTGACAGGGTTGGATCAGCCCCAGCATTTT. This encodes CASSLTGLDQPQHF. Combining the CDR3 with reference TRBV5-1 and TRBJ1-5 gives the whole variable domain KAGVTQTPRYLIKTRGQQVTLSCSPISGHRSVSWYQQTPGQGLQFLFEYFSETQRNKGNFPGRFSGRQFSNSRSEMNVSTLELGDSALYLCASSLTGLDQPQHFGDGTRLSIL.

There are many counts of this clonotype. The genes are TRBV12-3 or TRBV12-4 and TRBJ2-5; D call uncertain. V was shortened by 2 bases and J by 7 bases, with 5 bases between the two germline ends. CDR3 length: 11 residues. CDR3 nucleotides: TGTGCCAGCAGTTTAAGTGGGACCCAGTACTTC. Amino acids: CASSLSGTQYF.

This clonotype was seen a handful of times. The gene calls are TRBV2 and TRBJ2-5; the D is unclear. V lost 1 base and J lost 3, with 12 bases in between. The germline gives CDR1 SNHLY, CDR2 FYNNEI. This CDR3 is 15 amino acids long. CDR3 DNA sequence: TGTGCCAGCAGTGAAGGGTTAGGCCCTAAAGAGACCCAGTACTTC. It translates to CASSEGLGPKETQYF.

The rearrangement links TRBV19 to TRBJ1-5, with TRBD1 as a possible D gene (5 bases). The CDR3 contains 18 residues. V was trimmed by 2 bases and J by 6 bases, leaving 23 bases between them. Germline V gene sequence: CDR1 LNHDA, CDR2 SQIVND (reference sequence). CDR3 in amino acids: CASSILVLRDSKVQPQHF. In DNA, the CDR3 is TGTGCCAGTAGTATACTCGTGCTCAGGGACTCGAAGGTTCAGCCCCAGCATTTT.

This clonotype was detected a few times. J is TRBJ1-6 and V is TRBV20-1; a weak D match, TRBD1 (6 bases). The CDR3 totals 16 residues. Germline V gives CDR1 DFQATT, CDR2 SNEGSKA (reference sequence). The V end was cut by 3 bases, the J end by 10 bases, with 22 bases between. The CDR3 loop is CSASDPGAGIGSPLHF. DNA for the CDR3: TGCAGTGCTAGTGATCCGGGGGCGGGAATTGGATCACCCCTCCACTTT.

This clonotype has a count of ten or more. V gene TRBV7-2 combines with J gene TRBJ1-3, with no clear D. The V end lost 1 base, the J end lost 4 bases, and 17 bases lay between the germline ends. Looked up from germline, CDR1 is SGHTA and CDR2 is FQGNSA. The CDR3 is made up of 17 amino acids. The CDR3: CASSLGPALLAGNTIYF. CDR3 nucleotides: TGTGCCAGCAGCTTAGGGCCAGCCTTACTGGCCGGAAACACCATATATTTT.

This clonotype was seen repeatedly, ten times or more. CDR3 DNA sequence: TGTGCCAGCAGTTACCGAGCTGGGGATGGCTACACCTTC. Encoded protein: CASSYRAGDGYTF. The chain links TRBV6-5 to TRBJ1-2; unclear D gene. This CDR3 contains 13 residues. V gave up 2 bases and J gave up 6 bases, with 10 bases separating them. Per the germline V gene, CDR1 is MNHEY and CDR2 is SVGAGI.

This clonotype has ten or more counts. The chain uses TRBV6-1 and TRBJ1-6, with D perhaps matching TRBD1 (6 bases). V shed 3 bases and J shed 9 bases, with 18 bases lying between them. Germline V gene sequence: CDR1 MNHNS, CDR2 SASEGT. This CDR3 region has 16 residues. The CDR3 reads CASSDTGFGFGSPLHF. CDR3 coding DNA: TGTGCCAGCAGTGACACAGGGTTTGGTTTTGGTTCACCCCTCCACTTT.

This clonotype was seen at least ten times. The chain uses TRBV6-2 or TRBV6-3 and TRBJ2-7; D might be TRBD1 (5 bases). The CDR3 has 12 amino acids. Per germline, CDR1 MNHEY and CDR2 SVGEGT. The V end was cut by 5 bases, the J end by 2 bases, with 7 bases between. This chain's CDR3 is CASSGATYEQYF. Here the CDR3 DNA reads TGTGCCAGCAGTGGGGCCACCTACGAGCAGTACTTC.

This clonotype has ten or more counts. This chain joins TRBV2 and TRBJ1-5; D uncertain. Germline V gene sequence: CDR1 SNHLY, CDR2 FYNNEI. Trimming pared 4 bases from V and 0 bases from J, leaving 10 bases between. This CDR3 is built from 15 residues. The CDR3 nucleotides read TGTGCCAGCAGTGGGACGATTTCTAGCAATCAGCCCCAGCATTTT. Encoded protein: CASSGTISSNQPQHF.

This clonotype was picked up many times. The V gene is TRBV4-2, the J gene TRBJ1-1; TRBD1 is a possible D gene (5 bases). The V gene lost 3 bases and the J gene lost 6 bases, with 8 bases spanning the gap. The V gene's germline CDR1 is LGHNA and CDR2 YNFKEQ. This CDR3 has 12 amino acids. The CDR3 DNA sequence: TGTGCCAGCAGCCAGTGGGGGTCTGAAGCTTTCTTT. It specifies CASSQWGSEAFF.

Many counts were recorded for this clonotype. CDR3 sequence (DNA): TGTGCCAGCACTGACAGGGGGTGGACTGAAGCTTTCTTT. As protein: CASTDRGWTEAFF. The V and J genes are TRBV6-1 and TRBJ1-1; 9 bases match TRBD1. Germline lookup yields CDR1 MNHNS and CDR2 SASEGT. The J segment lost 5 bases and the V segment lost 7 bases, leaving 5 bases of the junction unmatched. This CDR3 spans 13 amino acids.

This clonotype has a count of ten or more. V usage is TRBV28 and J usage is TRBJ1-2, with a possible D match to TRBD1 (5 bases). Trimming stripped 8 bases from V and 4 bases from J, with 11 bases between. The CDR3 extends over 12 amino acids. The germline gives CDR1 MDHEN, CDR2 SYDVKM. The CDR3 DNA is TGTGCCAGCGGAACAGGTCTCTATGGCTACACCTTC. It is translated as CASGTGLYGYTF.

This clonotype has at least ten counts. The rearrangement joins TRBV10-3 to TRBJ2-7, with 9 bases aligning to TRBD1. J was trimmed by 5 bases and V by 6 bases; bases with no gene match: 2. There are 12 residues in the CDR3. Germline values: CDR1 ENHRY, CDR2 SYGVKD. The CDR3 nucleotides read TGTGCCATCAGGACAGGGGGGGACGAGCAGTACTTC. This codes for CAIRTGGDEQYF.

Comment on this clonotype: At one end the junction does not follow the germline gene, possibly because of a read error. The V and J genes are TRBV7-9 and TRBJ1-1; a possible D gene is TRBD1 (6 bases). Germline CDR1 is SEHNR and CDR2 is FQNEAQ (reference sequence). This CDR3 is 14 amino acids long. CDR3 loop: CASSFQGLNAEAFF. CDR3 bases: TGTGCCAGCAGCTTCCAGGGGTTGAACGCTGAAGCTTTCTTT.

This clonotype was seen many times. The chain combines TRBV6-1 with TRBJ1-5; D is unresolved. Trimming stripped 11 bases from V and 4 bases from J, with 15 bases between. Germline V lookup: CDR1 MNHNS, CDR2 SASEGT. The length of the CDR3 is 13 residues. CDR3 protein: CAASGGSNQPQHF. The CDR3 DNA follows: TGTGCCGCAAGTGGAGGTTCAAATCAGCCCCAGCATTTT.

This clonotype was counted only a few times. The chain couples TRBV15 to TRBJ2-2, with D possibly matching TRBD2 (5 bases). Germline V lookup: CDR1 LNHNV, CDR2 YYDKDF (reference sequence). This CDR3 comprises 16 residues. Trimming took 3 bases from V and 6 from J, leaving 17 bases between them. This chain's CDR3 is CATSRRSNGIPGELFF. The CDR3 nucleotides read TGTGCCACCAGCAGGAGAAGCAACGGGATCCCCGGGGAGCTGTTTTTT.

This clonotype was counted ten times or more. The chain has TRBV3-1 and TRBJ1-1, with D perhaps matching TRBD1 (5 bases). The V end was cut by 5 bases, the J end by 8 bases, with 12 bases between. The CDR3 loop spans 12 amino acids. Germline assignment: CDR1 LGHDT and CDR2 YNNKEL (reference sequence). The CDR3 reads CASSIARTEAFF. The CDR3 DNA reads as TGTGCCAGCAGCATTGCCCGGACAGAAGCTTTCTTT.

This chain connects TRBV11-2 to TRBJ2-5; no reliable D call. The V gene lost 0 bases and the J gene lost 5 bases, with 7 bases spanning the gap. This CDR3 region has 13 residues. Germline V gene data show CDR1 as SGHAT and CDR2 as FQNNGV. The CDR3 region is CASSLEQWETQYF. Here the CDR3 DNA reads TGTGCCAGCAGCTTAGAACAGTGGGAGACCCAGTACTTC.

A few counts support this clonotype. The V call is TRBV7-9, the J call TRBJ1-1; TRBD1 aligns across 8 bases. Trimming took 6 bases from V and 1 from J; bases not matched to a gene: 4. This CDR3 region has 14 residues. CDR1 is SEHNR, CDR2 FQNEAQ, per germline (reference sequence). CDR3 loop: CASRQGGGNTEAFF. Here the CDR3 DNA reads TGTGCCAGCAGACAGGGGGGAGGGAACACTGAAGCTTTCTTT. Filled out from reference TRBV7-9 and TRBJ1-1, the complete variable domain reads DTGVSQNPRHKITKRGQNVTFRCDPISEHNRLYWYRQTLGQGPEFLTYFQNEAQLEKSRLLSDRFSAERPKGSFSTLEIQRTEQGDSAMYLCASRQGGGNTEAFFGQGTRLTVV.

Regarding this clonotype: One junction end does not reproduce the germline sequence, and a read error may be involved. The chain carries TRBV6-1 and TRBJ1-5; 12 nucleotides agree with TRBD1. Germline CDR1 MNHNS, CDR2 SASEGT. The CDR3 has 15 residues. The DNA of the CDR3 is TGTACCAGCAGTGAAGAGGGACAGGGGGCTCAGCCCCAGCATTTT. Its protein is CTSSEEGQGAQPQHF.

This clonotype was observed a few times. The chain is built from TRBV28 and TRBJ1-5; 9 bases line up with TRBD1. The germline V gene encodes CDR1 MDHEN and CDR2 SYDVKM. CDR3 length: 15 residues. V trimming: 2 bases; J trimming: 7 bases; junction bases outside the gene matches: 6. CDR3 region: CASSLGGQGAQPQHF. The CDR3 coding sequence is TGTGCCAGCAGTTTAGGGGGACAGGGTGCGCAGCCCCAGCATTTT. The variable domain in full, completed from reference TRBV28 and TRBJ1-5, reads DVKVTQSSRYLVKRTGEKVFLECVQDMDHENMFWYRQDPGLGLRLIYFSYDVKMKEKGDIPEGYSVSREKKERFSLILESASTNQTSMYLCASSLGGQGAQPQHFGDGTRLSIL.

This clonotype was recorded many times. The chain uses TRBV14 and TRBJ1-1, with D perhaps matching TRBD1 (6 bases). The CDR3 has 15 amino acids. Germline CDR1 reads SGHDN; CDR2 reads FVKESK. Trimming removed 3 bases at V and 0 bases at J, with 11 bases between. The chain's CDR3 is CASSHNRVLNTEAFF. The CDR3, as DNA: TGTGCCAGCAGCCATAACAGGGTCTTGAACACTGAAGCTTTCTTT.

In its sample, this clonotype was seen many times. The chain couples TRBV7-6 to TRBJ2-5, with 7 nucleotides matching TRBD2. The V and J ends lost 2 bases and 7 bases, in that order; junction bases with no gene match: 16. The CDR3 loop spans 17 amino acids. Per germline, CDR1 SGHVS and CDR2 FNYEAQ. This CDR3 is CASSLTAPGGGRGTQYF. For the CDR3, the DNA is TGTGCCAGCAGCTTAACGGCCCCCGGCGGGGGAAGGGGGACCCAGTACTTC.

CDR3 DNA: TGTGCCAGCAGCTTGAGACCCAGGGGGAGCGCCTACGAGCAGTACTTC. Encoded protein: CASSLRPRGSAYEQYF. V is TRBV7-3 and J is TRBJ2-7, with 7 bases lining up with TRBD1. Trimming removed 3 bases from V and 2 bases from J; junction bases left unmatched: 10. This CDR3 comprises 16 residues. Germline V gene lookup returns CDR1 SGHTA and CDR2 FQGTGA.

Note on this clonotype: A much larger clonotype is one base distant, so this may be a read error. V usage is TRBV5-1 and J usage is TRBJ2-7, with D maybe TRBD1 (6 bases). The CDR3 totals 15 residues. The germline V gene encodes CDR1 SGHRS and CDR2 YFSETQ. In DNA form, the CDR3 reads TGCGCCAGCAGCTCTCATCCGGGACAACAGGACGAGCACTACTTC. Its protein is CASSSHPGQQDEHYF.

The table lists this clonotype with many counts. V is TRBV6-1 and J is TRBJ1-6, with 7 positions matching TRBD1. The CDR3 runs to 19 residues. V was pared by 6 bases and J by 4 bases, with 18 bases of the junction left unmatched. The germline CDR1 and CDR2 sequences are MNHNS and SASEGT. The CDR3 sequence is CASRTTGTVMPNYNSPLHF. In DNA, the CDR3 is TGTGCCAGCAGGACCACCGGGACAGTTATGCCGAATTATAATTCACCCCTCCACTTT.

In its sample, this clonotype was seen many times. V and J are TRBV24-1 and TRBJ1-5, with D uncertain. V lost 3 bases and J lost 5, with 10 bases in between. Per germline, CDR1 KGHDR and CDR2 SFDVKD. The CDR3 has 14 amino acids. Here the CDR3 reads CATSDKQRDQPQHF. CDR3 DNA: TGTGCCACCAGTGATAAGCAGAGGGATCAGCCCCAGCATTTT.

This clonotype occurred many times. The chain joins TRBV12-3 or TRBV12-4 to TRBJ2-7; no reliable D call. This CDR3 spans 12 amino acids. V was cut by 6 bases and J by 2 bases, with 8 bases left in between. The CDR3 loop reads CASRDSPYEQYF. In DNA, the CDR3 is TGTGCCAGCAGGGATTCTCCCTACGAGCAGTACTTC.

This clonotype has a count of ten or more. This rearrangement joins TRBV5-1 to TRBJ2-5; D possibly matches TRBD1 or TRBD2 (5 bases each). This CDR3 comprises 13 residues. V was shortened by 3 bases and J by 9 bases, with 15 bases between the two germline ends. From germline, CDR1 is SGHRS and CDR2 YFSETQ. The DNA of the CDR3 is TGCGCCAGCAGCTCGGGACCTGGGTGGGCCCAGTACTTC. It yields the protein CASSSGPGWAQYF.

This clonotype appeared a few times. A clone one base away is much larger, so this may be a read error. The chain employs TRBV11-2 and TRBJ2-4; 9 positions agree with TRBD1. Germline V gene lookup returns CDR1 SGHAT and CDR2 FQNNGV. The CDR3 spans 19 residues. CDR3 DNA: TGTGCCAGCAGCCCCCTCCAGCTACAGGGGGCGATCCTCAAAAACATTAAGTACTTC. Amino acid sequence: CASSPLQLQGAILKNIKYF.